The entry below describes one T cell receptor beta chain. Assay: immunoSEQ multiplex PCR; the TCRdb copy retains only in-frame clones and omits some. The data show roughly 77,000 clones, with 84% seen just once and around 0.51% held by the top ten. The entry originates in a study of OX40 agonist ivuxolimab in advanced cancers. Deletions cut 5 bases from V and 0 bases from J, with 11 bases between. Germline V gene data show CDR1 as LNHNV and CDR2 as YYDKDF (reference sequence). CDR3 length: 15 amino acids. This TCR came from an adult with an advanced solid tumor such as melanoma, head and neck, liver or kidney cancer. The sample here was CD4+ or CD8+ T cells sorted from blood, taken in a trial of the OX40 agonist ivuxolimab. V is TRBV15 and J is TRBJ1-3; D remains unclear. The CDR3 sequence is CATSAGQNSGNTIYF. In nucleotides, the CDR3 is TGTGCCACCAGCGCAGGTCAAAACTCTGGAAACACCATATATTTT.